The next 8 T cell receptor beta chains were all read from a single sample in a study of shared clonotypes between healthy human individuals. It was CD45RO-negative cells, positively selected for CCR7, that made up naive CD8 cells, with terminally differentiated effector memory CD45RA+ cells excluded. Assay used: immunoSEQ multiplex PCR; TCRdb lists only in-frame clones, some missing. The table includes about 820,000 clones, 80% to 95% detected once. The sequencing input was naive CD8+ T cells sorted from blood. The source is a man younger than 40 in good health.

As to this clone: This CDR3 is also generated by other DNA sequences in the sample. J is TRBJ2-7 and V is TRBV29-1, with a weak D call TRBD2 (5 bases). V was cut by 4 bases and J by 0 bases, with 7 bases left in between. The CDR3 contains 12 residues. Germline CDR1 and CDR2: SQVTM and ANQGSEA. The CDR3, as DNA: TGCAGCGTTGTAGGGAGCTCCTACGAGCAGTACTTC. This translates into CSVVGSSYEQYF.

The chain has TRBV7-3 and TRBJ1-2; the match to TRBD1 covers 9 bases. V shed 6 bases, J shed 6 bases, and the junction held 11 bases outside the gene matches. Per germline, CDR1 SGHTA and CDR2 FQGTGA. The CDR3 totals 15 residues. The CDR3 spells CASRPRDRDGHGYTF. Written as DNA, the CDR3 is TGTGCCAGCAGACCCCGGGACAGGGATGGCCATGGCTACACCTTC.

This chain joins TRBV9 and TRBJ2-7, with D perhaps matching TRBD2 (7 bases). This CDR3 contains 14 residues. Germline CDR1 and CDR2: SGDLS and YYNGEE. The germline V and J ends were trimmed by 0 bases and 6 bases, with 13 bases remaining between them. For the CDR3, the DNA is TGTGCCAGCAGCGTAGAAGGTGGGGGGGCCGAGCAGTACTTC. It is translated as CASSVEGGGAEQYF.

This rearrangement joins TRBV5-1 to TRBJ2-7, with a possible D match to TRBD2 (5 bases). The CDR3 covers 13 residues. The V end lost 1 base, the J end lost 3 bases, and 8 bases lay between the germline ends. CDR1 SGHRS and CDR2 YFSETQ come from the germline V gene. In DNA form, the CDR3 reads TGCGCCAGCAGCTTGACCGGGAACTACGAGCAGTACTTC. It codes for CASSLTGNYEQYF.

The rearrangement links TRBV5-4 to TRBJ2-7; TRBD2 is a possible D gene (6 bases). Germline V gives CDR1 SGHNT, CDR2 YYREEE (reference sequence). V lost 5 bases to trimming and J lost 3 bases, with 12 bases between them. The CDR3 runs to 13 residues. CDR3 residues: CASSPSGFYEQYF. For the CDR3, the DNA is TGTGCCAGCAGTCCCAGCGGGTTCTACGAGCAGTACTTC.

V gene TRBV27 combines with J gene TRBJ1-5, with D unresolved. This CDR3 has 16 residues. Germline loops: CDR1 MNHEY, CDR2 SMNVEV (reference sequence). The V end lost 2 bases, the J end lost 0 bases, and 11 bases lay between the germline ends. In DNA, the CDR3 is TGTGCCAGCAGTTTAGGCCGGGCCTATAGCAATCAGCCCCAGCATTTT. It is translated as CASSLGRAYSNQPQHF.

The chain has TRBV7-9 and TRBJ1-2, with 7 bases identical to TRBD1. CDR1 SEHNR and CDR2 FQNEAQ come from the germline V gene (reference sequence). This CDR3 has 17 residues. V shed 5 bases and J 8 bases; nucleotides not matched to a gene: 20. DNA of the CDR3: TGTGCCAGCAGCCCAGTGGGTGGACAGGTCCGCGTGCGGGGCTACACCTTC. It specifies CASSPVGGQVRVRGYTF.

This chain uses TRBV7-9 with TRBJ2-7; 14 bases agree with TRBD2. The CDR3 has 16 residues. The V gene end was trimmed by 5 bases and the J gene end by 6 bases; junction bases not matched to a gene: 9. In germline, CDR1 is SEHNR, CDR2 FQNEAQ (reference sequence). In nucleotides, the CDR3 is TGTGCCAGCAGCCTAAGTGTGGGACTAGCGGGAGCCGAGCAGTACTTC. It translates to CASSLSVGLAGAEQYF.